This note documents a single T cell receptor (beta chain) sequence. Authors' methods: The assay estimated nucleated cells by amplifying reference gene primers. Clones were sequenced by immunoSEQ multiplex PCR, and TCRdb holds only the in-frame ones, with some missing. Clonal size and the V and J genes are those of that table, whereas D and trimming came from the DNA. The data contain around 80,000 clones, more than 80% of them singletons. The entry originates in a study of blood T cell repertoires in COVID-19. Study-wide background: From the United States, Italy and Spain came samples of acute and convalescent COVID-19. Sample material is recorded as cDNA or gDNA derived from T cells, B-cell-depleted T cells, or PBMCs.

The CDR3 has 14 amino acids. Between the trimmed V and J ends, which lost 3 bases and 2 bases, there was a span of 11 bases. Germline V gene lookup returns CDR1 SNHLY and CDR2 FYNNEI. The clonotype was recovered from a woman of 80 years or more with acute or convalescent COVID-19. This sequence joins TRBV2 and TRBJ2-7, with D tentatively TRBD1 (6 bases). The material sequenced was peripheral blood. The CDR3 reads CASSEQGRTYEQYF. In DNA, the CDR3 is TGTGCCAGCAGTGAGCAGGGGAGAACCTACGAGCAGTACTTC.